The source of this TCR beta chain is a study of blood T cell repertoires in COVID-19. As processed by the authors: Reference gene primer amplification yielded estimated nucleated cell counts. This table comes from immunoSEQ multiplex PCR, and its TCRdb copy is limited to in-frame clones, with some not included. V and J calls and clone size are copied from that table; D and trimming were computed from the DNA. The sample consists of over 200,000 clones, almost 90% of them appearing once. V gave up 8 bases and J gave up 7 bases; unmatched junction bases: 15. Per germline, CDR1 LNHDA and CDR2 SQIVND (reference sequence). This CDR3 spans 15 amino acids.

Sequencing was done on a sample of peripheral blood. The chain recombines TRBV19 with TRBJ1-1, with TRBD1 matching 8 bases. The source is a woman in her fifties or sixties with acute or convalescent COVID-19. Here the CDR3 DNA reads TGTGCCAGTTCCACGAGCCGGACAGGGTTCGTTGAAGCTTTCTTT. Its protein product is CASSTSRTGFVEAFF.